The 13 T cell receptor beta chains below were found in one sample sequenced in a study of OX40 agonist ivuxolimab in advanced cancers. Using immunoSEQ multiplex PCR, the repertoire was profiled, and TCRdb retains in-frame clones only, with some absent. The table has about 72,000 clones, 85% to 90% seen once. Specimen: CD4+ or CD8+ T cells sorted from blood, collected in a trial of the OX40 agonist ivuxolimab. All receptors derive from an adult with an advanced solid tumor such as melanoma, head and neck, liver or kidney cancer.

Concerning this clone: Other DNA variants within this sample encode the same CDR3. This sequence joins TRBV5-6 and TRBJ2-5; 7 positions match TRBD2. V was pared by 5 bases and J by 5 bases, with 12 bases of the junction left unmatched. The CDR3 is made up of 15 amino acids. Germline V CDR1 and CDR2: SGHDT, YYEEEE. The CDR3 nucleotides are TGTGCCAGCAGGACTAGCAGGGACGCAGACGAGACCCAGTACTTC. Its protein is CASRTSRDADETQYF.

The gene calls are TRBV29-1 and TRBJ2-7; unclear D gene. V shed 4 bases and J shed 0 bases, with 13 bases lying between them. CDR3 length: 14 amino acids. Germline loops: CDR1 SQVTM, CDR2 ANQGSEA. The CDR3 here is CSVVVSMSSYEQYF. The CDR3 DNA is TGCAGCGTTGTGGTTAGCATGAGCTCCTACGAGCAGTACTTC.

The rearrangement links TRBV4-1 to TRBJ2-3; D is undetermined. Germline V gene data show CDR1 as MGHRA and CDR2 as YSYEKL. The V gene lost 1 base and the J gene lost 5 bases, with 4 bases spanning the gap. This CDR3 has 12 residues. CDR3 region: CASSQALDTQYF. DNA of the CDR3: TGCGCCAGCAGCCAAGCACTAGATACGCAGTATTTT.

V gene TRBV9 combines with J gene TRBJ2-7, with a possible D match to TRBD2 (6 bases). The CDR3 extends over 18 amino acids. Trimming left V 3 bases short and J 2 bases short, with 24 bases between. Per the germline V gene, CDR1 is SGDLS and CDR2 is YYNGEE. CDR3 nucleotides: TGTGCCAGCAGCGCTGCCGGGACTGGTGGGCCCGGGGCCTACGAGCAGTACTTC. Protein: CASSAAGTGGPGAYEQYF.

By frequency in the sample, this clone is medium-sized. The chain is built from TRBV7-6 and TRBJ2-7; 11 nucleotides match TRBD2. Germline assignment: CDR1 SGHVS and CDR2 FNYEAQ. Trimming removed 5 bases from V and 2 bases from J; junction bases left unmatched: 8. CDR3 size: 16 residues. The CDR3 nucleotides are TGTGCCAGCAGCCCCCTAGCGGGAGGACAGACCTACGAGCAGTACTTC. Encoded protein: CASSPLAGGQTYEQYF.

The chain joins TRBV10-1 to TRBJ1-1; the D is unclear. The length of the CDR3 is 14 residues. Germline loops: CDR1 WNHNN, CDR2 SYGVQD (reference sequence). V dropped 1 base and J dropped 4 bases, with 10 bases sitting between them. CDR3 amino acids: CASSEYGLTTEAFF. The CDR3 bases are TGCGCCAGCAGTGAGTATGGTTTAACCACTGAAGCTTTCTTT.

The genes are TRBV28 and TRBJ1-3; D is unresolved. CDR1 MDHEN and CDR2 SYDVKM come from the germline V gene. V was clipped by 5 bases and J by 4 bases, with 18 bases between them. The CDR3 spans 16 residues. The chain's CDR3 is CASSPPSGRLGNTIYF. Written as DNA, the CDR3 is TGTGCCAGCAGTCCCCCCAGTGGACGCCTAGGAAACACCATATATTTT. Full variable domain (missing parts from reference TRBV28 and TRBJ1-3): DVKVTQSSRYLVKRTGEKVFLECVQDMDHENMFWYRQDPGLGLRLIYFSYDVKMKEKGDIPEGYSVSREKKERFSLILESASTNQTSMYLCASSPPSGRLGNTIYFGEGSWLTVV.

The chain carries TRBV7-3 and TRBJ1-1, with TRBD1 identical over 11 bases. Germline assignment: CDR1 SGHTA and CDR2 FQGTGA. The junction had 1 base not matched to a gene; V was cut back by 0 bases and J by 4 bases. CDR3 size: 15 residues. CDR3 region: CASSLTGTGGTEAFF. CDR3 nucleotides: TGTGCCAGCAGCTTAACTGGGACAGGGGGCACTGAAGCTTTCTTT. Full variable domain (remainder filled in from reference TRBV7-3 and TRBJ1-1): GAGVSQTPSNKVTEKGKYVELRCDPISGHTALYWYRQSLGQGPEFLIYFQGTGAADDSGLPNDRFFAVRPEGSVSTLKIQRTERGDSAVYLCASSLTGTGGTEAFFGQGTRLTVV.

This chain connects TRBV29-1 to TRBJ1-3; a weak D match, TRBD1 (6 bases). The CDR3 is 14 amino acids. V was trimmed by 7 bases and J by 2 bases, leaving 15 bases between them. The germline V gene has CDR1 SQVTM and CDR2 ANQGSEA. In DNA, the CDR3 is TGCAGCGCCACACAGTGGGGGCCTGGAAACACCATATATTTT. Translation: CSATQWGPGNTIYF.

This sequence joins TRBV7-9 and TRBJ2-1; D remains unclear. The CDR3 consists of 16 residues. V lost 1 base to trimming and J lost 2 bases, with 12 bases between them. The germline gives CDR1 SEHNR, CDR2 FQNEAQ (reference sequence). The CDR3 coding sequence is TGTGCCAGCAGCTTAGTCCTCTCCGGAACCTACAATGAGCAGTTCTTC. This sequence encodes CASSLVLSGTYNEQFF.

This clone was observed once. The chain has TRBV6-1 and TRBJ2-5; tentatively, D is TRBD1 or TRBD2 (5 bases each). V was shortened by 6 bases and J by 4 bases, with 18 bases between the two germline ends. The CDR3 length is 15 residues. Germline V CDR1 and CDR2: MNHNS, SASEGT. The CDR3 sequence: CASSWGPGAGETQYF. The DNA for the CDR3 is TGTGCCAGCAGCTGGGGACCCGGGGCGGGAGAGACCCAGTACTTC.

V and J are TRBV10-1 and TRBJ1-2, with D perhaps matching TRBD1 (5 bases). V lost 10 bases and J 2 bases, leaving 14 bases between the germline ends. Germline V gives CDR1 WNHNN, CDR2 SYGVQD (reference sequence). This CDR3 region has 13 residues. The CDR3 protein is CATGGTENYGYTF. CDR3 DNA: TGCGCCACCGGCGGGACCGAGAACTATGGCTACACCTTC.

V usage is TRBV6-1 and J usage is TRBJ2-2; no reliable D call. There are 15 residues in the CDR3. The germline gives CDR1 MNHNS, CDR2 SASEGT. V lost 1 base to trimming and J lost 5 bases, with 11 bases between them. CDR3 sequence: CASSEELSTTGELFF. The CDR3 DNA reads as TGTGCCAGCAGTGAAGAACTTTCCACGACCGGGGAGCTGTTTTTT.